This entry describes one T cell receptor (beta chain). Its antigen remains unidentified. Qualities for individual bases were not recorded, and no much larger clone is one base off. This sample is part of a study of blood T cell repertoires in COVID-19 (dated by TCRdb to about 2020). Describing the broader study: Samples from collaborators originated in the United States, Italy and Spain and spanned both the acute and convalescent phases of COVID-19. Deeply sampled blood TCRbeta repertoires from subjects exposed to, actively infected with, or recovered from COVID-19 were included in the dataset. Where available, HLA class I and class II types were obtained from metadata supplied by the sample provider rather than from assay-based typing. The material from the prospective study consisted of cDNA or gDNA derived from T cells, B-cell-depleted T cells, or PBMCs. The repertoires were released in a freely available public database intended as a resource for research on the immune response to SARS-CoV-2. Samples were obtained from the ongoing ImmuneRACE study (first 160 participants) and from 950 to 1,500 subjects provided by 6 global collaborators. The sample metadata nearly always contained a de-identified subject ID, COVID-19 status, age in years and sex.

At one collaborating source in Seattle, patients were enrolled during active infection and were followed longitudinally through the course of disease. Collaborating institutions collected whole blood in K2EDTA tubes following their own protocols. For TCRbeta analysis, collaborators shipped samples as frozen whole blood, isolated PBMCs, or DNA extracted from either of those sample types. Points the paper makes about the study in general: How much clinical and demographic metadata was included differed by source and by participant, and the metadata was provided uncurated.

The immunoSEQ Assay, a bias-controlled multiplex PCR, was used to amplify TCRbeta CDR3 regions from genomic DNA. Under the source paper's analysis protocol: The number of nucleated cells in each sample was estimated by amplification of reference gene primers within the assay. To quantify the absolute abundance of each unique TCRbeta CDR3 rearrangement, sequence reads were collapsed and filtered. For each sample, productive Simpson clonality was calculated as the square root of Simpson's diversity index over productive rearrangements. Sourced from immuneACCESS, this table was stored by TCRdb with only in-frame sequences that have V and J called. A share of the clones is absent; for the studies checked, an unresolved V gene accounts for under half, and the remainder has no known explanation. V, J and clone size were drawn from that table, and D and trimming were deduced from the DNA. For this sample the table gives 250,000 to 350,000 clones, of which approximately 84% were detected only once. The ten biggest clones cover over 1.3% of the sample.

Between the V and J ends, shortened by 2 bases and 8 bases respectively, the junction contains 13 bases. The CDR3, cysteine through phenylalanine, is 14 amino acids long. Just the 42-base CDR3 DNA is kept, in frame starting at base 1. Reading the germline V gene gives CDR1 MDHEN and CDR2 SYDVKM. The source of this sequence is a human donor with COVID-19, enrolled during active disease. The donor label of this sample is uncertain. Input material: peripheral blood. In this chain, TRBV28 is recombined with TRBJ2-1; TRBD2 is perhaps the D gene, given 7 matching bases. The DNA reads TGTGCCAGCAGTTTAAGGTCCGGGGGGCATGAGCAGTTCTTC. The encoded protein is CASSLRSGGHEQFF.